The rows below give T cell receptor beta chains drawn from one sample of a study of T cell changes during pregnancy in multiple sclerosis. This table comes from immunoSEQ multiplex PCR, and its TCRdb copy is limited to in-frame clones, with some not included. Counted here are roughly 39,000 clones, more than 90% occurring once; the ten biggest clones make up 9% to 14%. Sequences were derived from CD8+ T cells from peripheral blood mononuclear cells, sampled after pregnancy. These receptors were obtained from a female donor with multiple sclerosis, enrolled in a pregnancy study. The CDR3 runs from the conserved cysteine through the conserved F or W. A D gene is named only where the DNA matches it firmly. Size is omitted from some rows. Given values are once, few, many or a class for expanded clones.

j_call,d_call,v_call,cdr3_length,clone_size,cdr3_aa,cdr3_nt
TRBJ1-1,TRBD1,TRBV9,14,few,CASRGGTGESEAFF,TGTGCCAGCAGGGGCGGGACAGGGGAATCTGAAGCTTTCTTT
TRBJ2-7,TRBD1,TRBV4-2,18,-,CASSQHSPRTGGRGEQYF,TGTGCCAGCAGCCAGCATTCTCCTCGGACAGGGGGACGGGGCGAGCAGTACTTC
TRBJ1-1,TRBD1,TRBV13,14,-,CASSLGSSGGEAFF,TGTGCCAGCAGCTTAGGCTCCTCAGGGGGTGAAGCTTTCTTT
TRBJ1-4,-,TRBV29-1,16,-,CSVVSGEGHLNEKLFF,TGCAGCGTTGTCTCAGGGGAGGGACACCTTAATGAAAAACTGTTTTTT
TRBJ2-7,TRBD2,TRBV28,14,-,CASSLTREGYEQYF,TGTGCCAGCAGTTTAACGCGGGAGGGATACGAGCAGTACTTC
TRBJ1-2,-,TRBV5-1,12,few,CASSLAGRAATF,TGCGCCAGCAGCTTGGCAGGCAGGGCGGCCACCTTC
TRBJ2-2,TRBD2,TRBV6-4,15,-,CAGEKAGVNTGELFF,TGTGCCGGAGAAAAAGCGGGAGTAAACACCGGGGAGCTGTTTTTT
TRBJ2-7,TRBD2,TRBV28,19,-,CASSFPRIRTSGSRNEQYF,TGTGCCAGCAGTTTCCCCCGTATTAGGACTAGCGGGAGTCGGAACGAGCAGTACTTC
TRBJ1-1,-,TRBV4-2,12,-,CASSQDRTGAFF,TGTGCCAGCAGCCAAGATCGCACAGGCGCTTTCTTT
TRBJ1-1,TRBD1,TRBV28,13,-,CASSRTGSTEAFF,TGTGCCAGCAGTCGGACAGGGAGCACTGAAGCTTTCTTT
TRBJ2-7,-,TRBV5-1,17,-,CASSLKVASGFSYEQYF,TGCGCCAGCAGCTTGAAGGTGGCGTCGGGTTTCTCCTACGAGCAGTACTTC
TRBJ2-7,-,TRBV18,14,-,CASSTYREGYEQYF,TGTGCCAGCTCAACCTACAGGGAAGGGTACGAGCAGTACTTC
TRBJ1-1,-,TRBV11-2,12,-,CASSLGGEKAFF,TGTGCCAGCAGCTTGGGAGGGGAGAAAGCTTTCTTT
TRBJ1-4,-,TRBV7-6,17,-,CASSLAVDRNGREKLFF,TGTGCCAGCAGCTTAGCCGTAGACAGGAACGGACGGGAAAAACTGTTTTTT
TRBJ2-7,TRBD1,TRBV6-6,14,-,CASSNRDRIYEQYF,TGTGCCAGCAGTAACCGGGACAGGATCTACGAGCAGTACTTC
TRBJ2-3,TRBD2,TRBV13,14,-,CASSTGLAEDTQYF,TGTGCCAGCAGCACGGGACTAGCCGAAGATACGCAGTATTTT
TRBJ1-2,-,TRBV25-1,13,-,CASSEYGGRGYTF,TGTGCCAGCAGTGAATACGGGGGTCGGGGCTACACCTTC
TRBJ1-3,TRBD1,TRBV9,18,few,CASSPRTGNPYSGNTIYF,TGTGCCAGCAGCCCACGGACAGGGAACCCATACTCTGGAAACACCATATATTTT
TRBJ1-1,-,TRBV9,14,-,CASSVGSLNTEAFF,TGTGCCAGCAGCGTAGGCAGTTTGAACACTGAAGCTTTCTTT
TRBJ2-2,TRBD1,TRBV9,14,-,CASSYTGATGELFF,TGTGCCAGCAGTTATACAGGGGCCACCGGGGAGCTGTTTTTT
TRBJ1-2,-,TRBV25-1,12,few,CASSAFSGNYTF,TGTGCCAGCAGTGCCTTCTCAGGGAACTACACCTTC
TRBJ1-2,-,TRBV2,14,-,CASIGTGSFYGYTF,TGTGCCAGCATTGGGACTGGATCCTTCTATGGCTACACCTTC
TRBJ2-3,-,TRBV14,16,-,CASAPGPSSVPDTQYF,TGTGCCAGCGCCCCGGGTCCCTCGTCCGTCCCAGATACGCAGTATTTT
TRBJ1-1,-,TRBV5-1,12,-,CASSPQGIEAFF,TGCGCCAGCAGCCCCCAGGGGATTGAAGCTTTCTTT
TRBJ1-4,-,TRBV7-9,16,-,CASSHERGLTNEKLFF,TGTGCCAGCAGCCATGAGAGGGGGTTGACTAATGAAAAACTGTTTTTT
TRBJ2-7,-,TRBV4-2,14,once,CASSQEAGVYEQYF,TGTGCCAGCAGCCAAGAAGCTGGAGTCTACGAGCAGTACTTC
TRBJ2-1,-,TRBV9,14,-,CASSHLAASAEQFF,TGTGCCAGCAGCCACTTAGCCGCGTCGGCTGAGCAGTTCTTC
TRBJ1-3,TRBD1,TRBV5-1,14,-,CASSLDRERHPIYF,TGCGCCAGCAGTCTGGACAGGGAAAGGCACCCCATATATTTT
TRBJ2-7,-,TRBV29-1,13,-,CSVPGGSRGEQYF,TGCAGCGTCCCAGGTGGGAGTAGAGGCGAGCAGTACTTC
TRBJ1-1,-,TRBV2,13,once,CASIVGQHTEAFF,TGTGCCAGCATTGTTGGACAACACACTGAAGCTTTCTTT
TRBJ1-1,TRBD1,TRBV19,15,few,CASSREGQGNTEAFF,TGTGCCAGTAGCCGGGAGGGACAGGGGAACACTGAAGCTTTCTTT
TRBJ1-2,TRBD1,TRBV29-1,14,-,CSVPGTGQGYGYTF,TGCAGCGTTCCGGGGACAGGGCAAGGCTATGGCTACACCTTC
TRBJ2-1,TRBD2,TRBV5-1,17,-,CASSWSSGTSGNNEQFF,TGCGCCAGCAGCTGGTCCTCCGGGACTAGCGGAAACAATGAGCAGTTCTTC
TRBJ2-7,TRBD2,TRBV28,16,-,CASIPSAGLAEHEQYF,TGTGCCAGCATACCCTCCGCGGGACTAGCGGAACACGAGCAGTACTTC
TRBJ1-2,TRBD1,TRBV5-6,15,-,CASSATGTGVHGYTF,TGTGCCAGCAGCGCTACCGGGACAGGGGTTCATGGCTACACCTTC
TRBJ1-5,-,TRBV28,13,-,CASTKGGNQPQHF,TGTGCCAGCACCAAAGGGGGCAATCAGCCCCAGCATTTT
TRBJ2-7,-,TRBV6-5,14,-,CASSYNAGVDEQYF,TGTGCCAGCAGTTACAATGCAGGGGTGGACGAGCAGTACTTC
TRBJ2-3,-,TRBV6-5,14,-,CASSYTGNADTQYF,TGTGCCAGCAGTTACACAGGGAATGCAGATACGCAGTATTTT
TRBJ2-1,-,TRBV7-6,18,-,CASSLRVWARGNGNEQFF,TGTGCCAGCAGCTTAAGGGTTTGGGCGCGAGGGAATGGGAATGAGCAGTTCTTC
TRBJ1-5,-,TRBV28,14,-,CASSPVTGNQPQHF,TGTGCCAGCAGCCCTGTTACAGGGAATCAGCCCCAGCATTTT
TRBJ2-7,-,TRBV7-9,14,-,CASSLLQGQNEQYF,TGTGCCAGCAGCTTATTACAGGGACAAAACGAGCAGTACTTC
TRBJ1-5,-,TRBV21-1,15,once,CASKQGRYSNQPQHF,TGTGCCAGCAAACAGGGGAGATATAGCAATCAGCCCCAGCATTTT
TRBJ2-1,TRBD2,TRBV2,16,-,CASSERWLAGAGEQFF,TGTGCCAGCAGTGAAAGGTGGCTAGCGGGGGCAGGGGAGCAGTTCTTC
TRBJ1-1,-,TRBV9,13,once,CASSVAGNTEAFF,TGTGCCAGCAGCGTAGCAGGGAACACTGAAGCTTTCTTT
TRBJ2-3,TRBD1,TRBV4-1,18,-,CASSQDRLTRGPGDTQYF,TGCGCCAGCAGCCAAGATCGTCTAACCAGGGGGCCTGGAGATACGCAGTATTTT
TRBJ2-7,TRBD1,TRBV5-1,16,once,CASSSYPTGESYEQYF,TGCGCCAGCAGCTCCTACCCGACAGGGGAGTCCTACGAGCAGTACTTC
TRBJ1-1,-,TRBV15,15,-,CATSRDRGWNTEAFF,TGTGCCACCAGCAGAGATAGGGGTTGGAACACTGAAGCTTTCTTT
TRBJ1-6,-,TRBV9,17,-,CASSPRDTSSYNSPLHF,TGTGCCAGCAGCCCCCGAGACACGAGCTCCTATAATTCACCCCTCCACTTT
TRBJ1-1,-,TRBV6-5,15,-,CASSFFPPINTEAFF,TGTGCCAGCAGTTTTTTCCCCCCTATAAACACTGAAGCTTTCTTT
TRBJ2-7,-,TRBV6-1,17,-,CASSELTSTQSSYEQYF,TGTGCCAGCAGTGAGCTTACTAGTACCCAGAGCTCCTACGAGCAGTACTTC
TRBJ2-5,TRBD1,TRBV5-1,14,-,CASSTTGGIKTQYF,TGCGCCAGCAGCACTACAGGGGGCATAAAGACCCAGTACTTC
TRBJ2-3,TRBD1,TRBV7-9,15,-,CASSLVRQGQDTQYF,TGTGCCAGCAGCTTAGTTAGACAGGGGCAAGATACGCAGTATTTT
TRBJ2-5,-,TRBV7-9,13,-,CASSYRFQETQYF,TGTGCCAGCAGTTACAGATTCCAAGAGACCCAGTACTTC
TRBJ2-5,TRBD2,TRBV5-8,16,-,CASSFGVTTGGETQYF,TGTGCCAGCAGCTTTGGGGTGACTACCGGGGGGGAGACCCAGTACTTC
TRBJ2-7,TRBD2,TRBV7-8,14,-,CASSVGGVSYEQYF,TGTGCCAGCAGCGTGGGAGGGGTCTCCTACGAGCAGTACTTC